This T cell receptor beta chain appears in the sequencing data of a study of blood T cell repertoires in COVID-19. Before being deemed recovered, Cohort 3 donors had two negative PCRs, clearance, or symptom resolution. Assay used: immunoSEQ multiplex PCR; TCRdb lists only in-frame clones, some missing. Of some 300,000 clones in the sample, 89% were seen once. CDR3 length equals 18 residues. Trimming stripped 1 base from V and 0 bases from J, with 16 bases between. Germline values: CDR1 MDHEN, CDR2 SYDVKM. The sample consisted of PBMCs or T cells enriched from blood (not recorded which). The receptor comes from a woman between 25 and 40 years old who had recovered from COVID-19. This chain joins TRBV28 and TRBJ1-3; D remains unclear. CDR3 bases: TGTGCCAGCAGTTTATTAAGAGTCCGAAAGAGCTCTGGAAACACCATATATTTT. It specifies CASSLLRVRKSSGNTIYF.